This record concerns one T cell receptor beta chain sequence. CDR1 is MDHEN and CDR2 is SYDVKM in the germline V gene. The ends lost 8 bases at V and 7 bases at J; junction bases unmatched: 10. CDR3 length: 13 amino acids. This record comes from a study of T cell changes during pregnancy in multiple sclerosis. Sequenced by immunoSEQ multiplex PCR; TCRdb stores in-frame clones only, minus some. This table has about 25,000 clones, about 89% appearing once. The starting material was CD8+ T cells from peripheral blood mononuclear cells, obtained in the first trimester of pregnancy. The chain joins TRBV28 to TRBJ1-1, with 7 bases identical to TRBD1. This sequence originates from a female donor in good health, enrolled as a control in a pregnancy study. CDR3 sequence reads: CASDTGAGSEAFF. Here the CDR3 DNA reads TGTGCCAGCGATACAGGGGCGGGGAGTGAAGCTTTCTTT.